The 18 T cell receptor beta chains presented below share a single source sample, sequenced in a study of control samples from healthy donors and cancer patients. The assay was immunoSEQ multiplex PCR, and TCRdb's table has in-frame clones only and misses some. The table has tens of thousands of clones, 85% seen once. The source material was blood. These receptors were collected from a man aged 25 to 45 in good health.

The V and J genes are TRBV24-1 and TRBJ2-1; a weak D match, TRBD1 (5 bases). The V gene lost 0 bases and the J gene lost 2 bases, with 13 bases spanning the gap. Germline CDR1 reads KGHDR; CDR2 reads SFDVKD. The CDR3 runs 17 residues. Here the CDR3 DNA reads TGTGCCACCAGTGATTTGACTCAGGGAATGCCCTACAATGAGCAGTTCTTC. It yields the protein CATSDLTQGMPYNEQFF.

The genes are TRBV5-1 and TRBJ2-7, with TRBD1 matching over 7 bases. The ends lost 4 bases at V and 2 bases at J; junction bases unmatched: 3. The CDR3 loop spans 13 amino acids. From germline, CDR1 is SGHRS and CDR2 YFSETQ. CDR3 nucleotide sequence: TGCGCCAGCAGCGGACAGGCAGCCTACGAGCAGTACTTC. The encoded protein is CASSGQAAYEQYF.

This chain links TRBV6-5 with TRBJ1-2, with a weak D call TRBD1 (5 bases). CDR3 length: 13 residues. V was cut by 2 bases and J by 4 bases, with 8 bases left in between. Germline CDR1 reads MNHEY; CDR2 reads SVGAGI. The CDR3 is CASSYRDSYGYTF. The CDR3 coding sequence is TGTGCCAGCAGTTACCGCGACAGCTATGGCTACACCTTC.

In this sample, this clone turned up a few times. The chain uses TRBV19 and TRBJ1-4; TRBD1 is a possible D gene (5 bases). Per germline, CDR1 LNHDA and CDR2 SQIVND (reference sequence). V shed 3 bases and J shed 9 bases, with 8 bases lying between them. The CDR3 has 12 residues. CDR3 protein: CASSISGQKLFF. The CDR3 DNA reads as TGTGCCAGTAGTATCTCGGGGCAAAAACTGTTTTTT.

The V call is TRBV7-9, the J call TRBJ2-7; 11 bases align to TRBD2. Losses at the gene ends were 4 bases for V and 5 bases for J; bases not matched to a gene: 10. The CDR3 totals 16 residues. Per the germline V gene, CDR1 is SEHNR and CDR2 is FQNEAQ (reference sequence). CDR3 amino acids: CASSSRGTSGWDEQYF. Here the CDR3 DNA reads TGTGCCAGCAGCTCAAGGGGGACTAGCGGATGGGACGAGCAGTACTTC. The full variable domain, in which reference TRBV7-9 and TRBJ2-7 provide the parts outside the CDR3, is DTGVSQNPRHKITKRGQNVTFRCDPISEHNRLYWYRQTLGQGPEFLTYFQNEAQLEKSRLLSDRFSAERPKGSFSTLEIQRTEQGDSAMYLCASSSRGTSGWDEQYFGPGTRLTVT.

The rearrangement uses TRBV6-5 and TRBJ2-7, with D possibly being TRBD1 (6 bases). Trimming took off 6 bases at V and 3 bases at J, with 15 bases between the two ends. There are 14 residues in the CDR3. Germline lookup yields CDR1 MNHEY and CDR2 SVGAGI. CDR3: CASRPGQRYYEQYF. The CDR3 DNA reads TGTGCCAGCAGACCCGGACAGCGTTACTACGAGCAGTACTTC.

The chain is built from TRBV9 and TRBJ2-1; 12 bases match TRBD1. V lost 4 bases, J lost 7 bases, and 6 bases stayed unmatched. CDR3 size: 15 residues. Germline CDR1 and CDR2: SGDLS and YYNGEE. The CDR3 region is CASSTKGQGANEQFF. CDR3 in DNA: TGTGCCAGCAGCACGAAGGGACAGGGGGCGAATGAGCAGTTCTTC.

The gene calls are TRBV12-3 or TRBV12-4 and TRBJ1-2; D is uncertain. The V gene lost 1 base and the J gene lost 11 bases, with 14 bases spanning the gap. The CDR3 is made up of 13 amino acids. CDR3 bases: TGTGCCAGCAGTTTAGATTCACTCGTTCGATACACCTTC. It translates to CASSLDSLVRYTF.

About this clone: The same CDR3 is also encoded by other DNA sequences in this sample. This chain links TRBV11-2 with TRBJ2-5; the D gene is possibly TRBD2 (5 bases). Germline V gene data show CDR1 as SGHAT and CDR2 as FQNNGV. V shed 2 bases and J shed 5 bases, with 9 bases lying between them. The CDR3 has 13 residues. The CDR3 DNA reads TGTGCCAGCAGCTTATGGCCGGGGGAGACCCAGTACTTC. Protein: CASSLWPGETQYF.

V usage is TRBV18 and J usage is TRBJ2-7; tentatively, D is TRBD2 (6 bases). The CDR3 runs 15 residues. The germline CDR1 and CDR2 sequences are KGHSH and LQKENI. Between the trimmed V and J ends, which lost 1 base and 6 bases, there was a span of 16 bases. The CDR3 nucleotides read TGTGCCAGCTCACCACGTCCTAGCGACGCCTCCGAGCAGTACTTC. Amino acids: CASSPRPSDASEQYF.

The chain has TRBV18 and TRBJ1-1; D is perhaps TRBD1 (6 bases). Germline-derived CDR1 and CDR2 are KGHSH and LQKENI. This CDR3 is 18 amino acids long. The V and J ends lost 3 bases and 3 bases respectively, with 23 bases between them. The CDR3 loop is CASSPTQINRVLDTEAFF. The CDR3 DNA follows: TGTGCCAGCTCACCTACCCAAATCAACAGGGTCTTGGACACTGAAGCTTTCTTT.

This clone appeared once. The V and J genes are TRBV27 and TRBJ1-2, with D perhaps matching TRBD1 (5 bases). The CDR3 sequence is 14 residues long. The ends were cut back, 6 bases at V and 8 bases at J, with 19 bases in the middle. Germline lookup yields CDR1 MNHEY and CDR2 SMNVEV (reference sequence). The CDR3: CASSMGLLAGGYTF. Written as DNA, the CDR3 is TGTGCCAGCAGCATGGGACTGCTGGCTGGAGGCTACACCTTC.

J is TRBJ1-1 and V is TRBV28; D remains unclear. The germline CDR1 and CDR2 sequences are MDHEN and SYDVKM. Trimming left V 5 bases short and J 0 bases short, with 13 bases between. The length of the CDR3 is 15 residues. The CDR3 region has the DNA TGTGCCAGCAGTCCTAGGACGGCTATGAACACTGAAGCTTTCTTT. This encodes CASSPRTAMNTEAFF. Using reference TRBV28 and TRBJ1-1 for the parts outside the CDR3, the full variable domain is DVKVTQSSRYLVKRTGEKVFLECVQDMDHENMFWYRQDPGLGLRLIYFSYDVKMKEKGDIPEGYSVSREKKERFSLILESASTNQTSMYLCASSPRTAMNTEAFFGQGTRLTVV.

The genes are TRBV7-3 and TRBJ2-3, with 8 bases fitting TRBD2. The CDR3 length is 17 residues. V was pared by 3 bases and J by 4 bases, with 12 bases of the junction left unmatched. Per the germline V gene, CDR1 is SGHTA and CDR2 is FQGTGA. CDR3 DNA sequence: TGTGCCAGCAGCTTGGCGGGTTCGGCGGGGGGCGCAGATACGCAGTATTTT. It yields the protein CASSLAGSAGGADTQYF.

This chain joins TRBV28 and TRBJ1-2, with D tentatively TRBD1 (6 bases). Trimming stripped 7 bases from V and 5 bases from J, with 17 bases between. The CDR3 is 14 residues long. In germline, CDR1 is MDHEN, CDR2 SYDVKM. The CDR3 protein is CASTPGGGVYGYTF. The CDR3 DNA sequence: TGTGCCAGCACACCCGGAGGGGGGGTTTATGGCTACACCTTC.

The chain couples TRBV19 to TRBJ2-3; TRBD2 aligns across 9 bases. V was pared by 5 bases and J by 5 bases, with 8 bases of the junction left unmatched. The length of the CDR3 is 15 residues. The germline V gene encodes CDR1 LNHDA and CDR2 SQIVND (reference sequence). The CDR3 loop is CASSGLAGDIDTQYF. CDR3 nucleotides: TGTGCCAGTAGTGGGTTAGCGGGGGATATAGATACGCAGTATTTT.

V gene TRBV2 combines with J gene TRBJ2-6, with TRBD2 as a possible D gene (6 bases). The V gene's germline CDR1 is SNHLY and CDR2 FYNNEI. V lost 6 bases to trimming and J lost 2 bases, with 11 bases between them. There are 15 residues in the CDR3. CDR3 nucleotide sequence: TGTGCCAGCAGCGTGGGCGGGGCTGGGGCCAACGTCCTGACTTTC. Translation: CASSVGGAGANVLTF. The whole variable domain, remainder taken from reference TRBV2 and TRBJ2-6, is EPEVTQTPSHQVTQMGQEVILRCVPISNHLYFYWYRQILGQKVEFLVSFYNNEISEKSEIFDDQFSVERPDGSNFTLKIRSTKLEDSAMYFCASSVGGAGANVLTFGAGSRLTVL.

The CDR3 reads CASSFSYPSGANVLTF. For the CDR3, the DNA is TGTGCCAGCAGCTTCTCATACCCTAGTGGGGCCAACGTCCTGACTTTC. The genes are TRBV7-9 and TRBJ2-6; D is unclear. The V and J ends lost 3 bases and 3 bases respectively, with 12 bases between them. The CDR3 length is 16 residues. Germline values: CDR1 SEHNR, CDR2 FQNEAQ (reference sequence).